The clone carrying this T cell receptor (beta chain) showed up just a few times. This entry comes from a study of T cells in Graves' hyperthyroidism and ophthalmopathy. The CDR3 totals 19 residues. Germline V lookup: CDR1 SGHTA, CDR2 FQGTGA. V was pared by 5 bases and J by 8 bases, with 16 bases of the junction left unmatched. RNA transcripts were the template for amplifying TCR beta CDR3 regions. First-round RT-PCR of the TCR CDR3 relied on the HTBI primer set. One entry per CDR3 protein results from TCRdb running MiXCR on the multiplex PCR reads. The sample gives some 650,000 distinct CDR3 sequences, approximately 16% of which show up once; roughly 3.3% is in the top ten.

The receptor was isolated from a woman aged 40 to 50 with Graves' ophthalmopathy. Source material: blood. The chain carries TRBV7-3 and TRBJ2-2; 14 bases match TRBD2. CDR3 sequence (DNA): TGTGCCAGCAGCCAACGGGGACTAGCGGGAGCTGGCGCGGAGGGGGAGCTGTTTTTT. Amino acids: CASSQRGLAGAGAEGELFF.